This T cell receptor (beta chain) is drawn from a study of shared clonotypes between healthy human individuals. In germline, CDR1 is SGHAT, CDR2 FQNNGV. V shed 5 bases and J shed 6 bases, with 9 bases lying between them. The CDR3 has 12 amino acids. Sequencing was performed with immunoSEQ multiplex PCR; in TCRdb, only in-frame clones are kept and a portion is missing. The sample has millions of clones, around nine tenths seen once. Material for sequencing was naive CD4+ T cells sorted from blood. Subset: CD45RA+ positively selected. The receptor was isolated from a man aged 18 to 30 in good health. This chain uses TRBV11-2 with TRBJ2-3; D is ambiguous. The CDR3: CASSHGGDTQYF. CDR3 nucleotides: TGTGCCAGCAGCCACGGTGGGGATACGCAGTATTTT.